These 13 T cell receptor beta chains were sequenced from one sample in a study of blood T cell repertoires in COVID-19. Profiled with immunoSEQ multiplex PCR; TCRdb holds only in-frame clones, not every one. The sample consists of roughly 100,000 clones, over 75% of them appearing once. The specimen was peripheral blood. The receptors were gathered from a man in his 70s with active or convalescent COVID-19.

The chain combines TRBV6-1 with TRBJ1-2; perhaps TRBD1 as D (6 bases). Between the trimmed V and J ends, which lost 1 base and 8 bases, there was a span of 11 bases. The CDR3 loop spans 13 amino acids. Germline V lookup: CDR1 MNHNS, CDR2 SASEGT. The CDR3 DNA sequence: TGTGCCAGCAGTGAAGGGGGGGGGCTCGGCTACACCTTC. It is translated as CASSEGGGLGYTF.

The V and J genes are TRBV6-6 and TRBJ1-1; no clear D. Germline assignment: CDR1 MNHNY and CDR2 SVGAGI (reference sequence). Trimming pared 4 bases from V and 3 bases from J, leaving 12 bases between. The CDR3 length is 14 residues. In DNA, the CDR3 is TGTGCCAGCAGTTTCGCGGCGGGAGACACTGAAGCTTTCTTT. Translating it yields CASSFAAGDTEAFF.

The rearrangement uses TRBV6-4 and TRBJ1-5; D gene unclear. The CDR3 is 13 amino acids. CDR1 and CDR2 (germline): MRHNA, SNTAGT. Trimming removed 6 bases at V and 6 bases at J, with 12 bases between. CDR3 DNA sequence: TGTGCCAGCAGCGCCGGGGAGGGTCAGCCCCAGCATTTT. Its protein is CASSAGEGQPQHF.

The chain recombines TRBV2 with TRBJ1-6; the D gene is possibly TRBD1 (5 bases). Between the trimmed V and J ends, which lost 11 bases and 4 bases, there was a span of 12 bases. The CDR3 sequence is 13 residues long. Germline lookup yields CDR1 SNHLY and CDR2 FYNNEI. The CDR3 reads CAGDRAYNSPLHF. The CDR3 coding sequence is TGTGCCGGCGACAGAGCTTATAATTCACCCCTCCACTTT. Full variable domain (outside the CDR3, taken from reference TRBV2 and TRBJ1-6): EPEVTQTPSHQVTQMGQEVILRCVPISNHLYFYWYRQILGQKVEFLVSFYNNEISEKSEIFDDQFSVERPDGSNFTLKIRSTKLEDSAMYFCAGDRAYNSPLHFGNGTRLTVT.

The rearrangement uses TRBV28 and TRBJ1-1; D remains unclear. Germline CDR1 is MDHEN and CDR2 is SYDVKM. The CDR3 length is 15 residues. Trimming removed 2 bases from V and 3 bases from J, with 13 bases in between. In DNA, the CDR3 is TGTGCCAGCAGTTTAGAAGTCCGGCAGGACACTGAAGCTTTCTTT. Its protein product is CASSLEVRQDTEAFF.

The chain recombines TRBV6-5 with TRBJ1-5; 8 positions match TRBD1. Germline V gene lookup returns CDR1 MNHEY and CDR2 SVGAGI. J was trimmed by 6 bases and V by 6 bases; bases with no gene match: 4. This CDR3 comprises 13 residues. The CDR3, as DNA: TGTGCCAGCAGCCCCAGGGGGCGTCAGCCCCAGCATTTT. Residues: CASSPRGRQPQHF.

The DNA for the CDR3 is TGCGCCAGCAGCCAAAAGCGGGAGGATTACAATGAGCAGTTCTTC. Its translation is CASSQKREDYNEQFF. The chain recombines TRBV4-1 with TRBJ2-1; 9 bases are a match to TRBD2. The junction had 3 bases not matched to a gene; V was cut back by 2 bases and J by 4 bases. This CDR3 contains 15 residues. The germline gives CDR1 MGHRA, CDR2 YSYEKL.

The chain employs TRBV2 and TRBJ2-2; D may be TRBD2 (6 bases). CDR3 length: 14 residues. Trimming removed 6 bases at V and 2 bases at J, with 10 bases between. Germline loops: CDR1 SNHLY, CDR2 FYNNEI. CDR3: CASRVGSNTGELFF. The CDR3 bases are TGTGCCAGCAGGGTCGGGAGTAACACCGGGGAGCTGTTTTTT. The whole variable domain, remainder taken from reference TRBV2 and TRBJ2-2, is EPEVTQTPSHQVTQMGQEVILRCVPISNHLYFYWYRQILGQKVEFLVSFYNNEISEKSEIFDDQFSVERPDGSNFTLKIRSTKLEDSAMYFCASRVGSNTGELFFGEGSRLTVL.

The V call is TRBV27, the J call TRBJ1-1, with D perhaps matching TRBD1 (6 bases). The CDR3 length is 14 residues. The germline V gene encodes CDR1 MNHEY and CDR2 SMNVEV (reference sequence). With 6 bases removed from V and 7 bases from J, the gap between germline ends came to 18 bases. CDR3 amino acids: CASRDRASQGEAFF. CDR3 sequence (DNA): TGTGCCAGCAGGGACCGAGCCTCACAGGGTGAAGCTTTCTTT.

CDR3: CSVGGSYYGYTF. The CDR3, as DNA: TGCAGCGTTGGAGGCAGCTACTATGGCTACACCTTC. The chain employs TRBV29-1 and TRBJ1-2; D is unclear. CDR1 and CDR2 (germline): SQVTM, ANQGSEA. The CDR3 is 12 amino acids. Trimming took off 4 bases at V and 3 bases at J, with 9 bases between the two ends.

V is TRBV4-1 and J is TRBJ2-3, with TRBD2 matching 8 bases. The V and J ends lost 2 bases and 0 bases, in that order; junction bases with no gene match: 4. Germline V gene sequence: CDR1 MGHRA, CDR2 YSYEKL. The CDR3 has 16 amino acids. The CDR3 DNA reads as TGCGCCAGCAGCCAAAGGCGGGAGGCTAGCACAGATACGCAGTATTTT. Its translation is CASSQRREASTDTQYF.

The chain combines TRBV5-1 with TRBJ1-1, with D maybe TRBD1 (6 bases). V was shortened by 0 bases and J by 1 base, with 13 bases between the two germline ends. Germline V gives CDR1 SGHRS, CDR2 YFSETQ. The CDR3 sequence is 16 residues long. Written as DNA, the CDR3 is TGCGCCAGCAGCTTGGCCCCTGGCAGGGGGAACACTGAAGCTTTCTTT. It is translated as CASSLAPGRGNTEAFF. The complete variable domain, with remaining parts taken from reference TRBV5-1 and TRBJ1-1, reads KAGVTQTPRYLIKTRGQQVTLSCSPISGHRSVSWYQQTPGQGLQFLFEYFSETQRNKGNFPGRFSGRQFSNSRSEMNVSTLELGDSALYLCASSLAPGRGNTEAFFGQGTRLTVV.

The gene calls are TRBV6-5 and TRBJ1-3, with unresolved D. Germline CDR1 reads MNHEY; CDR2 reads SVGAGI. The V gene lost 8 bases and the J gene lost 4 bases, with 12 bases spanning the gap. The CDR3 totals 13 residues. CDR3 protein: CASVQDYGNTIYF. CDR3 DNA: TGTGCCAGCGTCCAGGACTACGGAAACACCATATATTTT.